This entry describes one T cell receptor (beta chain). Its target is unknown. The sample comes from a study of long-term antiretroviral therapy in people with HIV. In the study overall: Of all samples, the earliest predate the 2015 immediate-ART recommendation by about a decade. Study observations and caveats: Blood sampling spanned 2004 to 2017, possibly under older ART regimens.

The germline CDR1 and CDR2 sequences are ENHRY and SYGVKD. Trimming cost V 8 bases and J 4 bases; bases outside gene matches: 7. The CDR3 is made up of 14 amino acids. They ran version v3.0 of the immunoSEQ assay at survey level. Method: immunoSEQ multiplex PCR; TCRdb's copy keeps in-frame clones and lacks some. The data hold around 30,000 clones, with 93% observed a single time. Every one of the participants with HIV received treatment in the United States. The sequenced sample was unsorted PBMCs, obtained 6.2 years after starting antiretroviral therapy. The chain links TRBV10-3 to TRBJ2-3; 9 bases match TRBD1. This sequence was found in a man aged 40-49 years with HIV. CDR3 sequence: CAIQQGASADTQYF. For the CDR3, the DNA is TGTGCCATCCAACAGGGGGCGTCAGCAGATACGCAGTATTTT.